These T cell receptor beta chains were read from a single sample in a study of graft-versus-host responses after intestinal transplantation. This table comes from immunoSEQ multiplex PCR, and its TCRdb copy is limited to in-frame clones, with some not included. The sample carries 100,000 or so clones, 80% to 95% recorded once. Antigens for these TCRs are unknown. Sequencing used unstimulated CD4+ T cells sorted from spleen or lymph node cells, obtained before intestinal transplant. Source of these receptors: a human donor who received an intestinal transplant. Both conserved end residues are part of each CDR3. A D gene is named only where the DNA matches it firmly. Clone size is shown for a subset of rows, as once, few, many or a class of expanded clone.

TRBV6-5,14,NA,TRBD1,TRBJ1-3,CASSTDRESYTIYF,TGTGCCAGCAGCACGGACAGGGAGTCATACACCATATATTTT
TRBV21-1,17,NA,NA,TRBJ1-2,CASSQRKVGGSADGYTF,TGTGCCAGCAGCCAGAGAAAGGTCGGTGGAAGCGCGGATGGCTACACCTTC
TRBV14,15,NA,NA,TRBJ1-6,CASSQVATGFSPLHF,TGTGCCAGCAGCCAAGTGGCGACGGGTTTTTCACCCCTCCACTTT
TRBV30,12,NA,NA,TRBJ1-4,CACRPKGEKLFF,TGTGCCTGTAGACCCAAGGGGGAAAAACTGTTTTTT
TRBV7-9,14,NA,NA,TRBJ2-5,CASSRRQSQETQYF,TGTGCCAGCAGCCGGAGACAGAGCCAAGAGACCCAGTACTTC
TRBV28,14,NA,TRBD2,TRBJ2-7,CASMRESGYGEQYF,TGTGCCAGCATGCGGGAGAGTGGCTATGGCGAGCAGTACTTC
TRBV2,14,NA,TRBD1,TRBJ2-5,CASSEQGAGETQYF,TGTGCCAGCAGTGAACAGGGGGCGGGGGAGACCCAGTACTTC
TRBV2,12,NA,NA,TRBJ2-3,CASSEWVGTQYF,TGTGCCAGCAGTGAATGGGTGGGCACGCAGTATTTT
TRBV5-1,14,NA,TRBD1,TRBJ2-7,CASSTGGASYEQYF,TGCGCCAGCAGTACAGGGGGCGCGTCCTACGAGCAGTACTTC
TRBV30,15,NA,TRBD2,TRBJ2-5,CAWSPFPGGKETQYF,TGTGCCTGGAGCCCTTTTCCGGGGGGTAAAGAGACCCAGTACTTC
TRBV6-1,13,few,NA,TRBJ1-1,CASSDRFYTEAFF,TGTGCCAGCAGTGACAGGTTCTACACTGAAGCTTTCTTT
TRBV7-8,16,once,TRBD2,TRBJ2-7,CASSFRTSGRGYEQYF,TGTGCCAGCAGCTTTCGGACTAGCGGGAGAGGGTACGAGCAGTACTTC
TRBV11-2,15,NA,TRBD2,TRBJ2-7,CASSLGHGGAFEQYF,TGTGCCAGCAGCTTAGGACACGGGGGGGCCTTCGAGCAGTACTTC
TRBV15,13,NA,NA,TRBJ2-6,CATRASLNGVLTF,TGTGCCACCAGAGCTTCTCTAAACGGCGTCCTGACTTTC
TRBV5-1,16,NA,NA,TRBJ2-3,CASSNRPGYRTDTQYF,TGCGCCAGCAGCAATAGACCGGGGTACCGCACAGATACGCAGTATTTT
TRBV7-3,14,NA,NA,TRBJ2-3,CASSLDSYTDTQYF,TGTGCCAGCAGCTTAGACAGCTACACAGATACGCAGTATTTT
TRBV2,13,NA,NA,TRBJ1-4,CASKTATNEKLFF,TGTGCCAGCAAGACAGCAACTAATGAAAAACTGTTTTTT
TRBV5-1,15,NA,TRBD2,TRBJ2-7,CASSSVAGASYEQYF,TGCGCCAGCAGCTCCGTAGCGGGAGCCTCCTACGAGCAGTACTTC
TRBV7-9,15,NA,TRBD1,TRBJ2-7,CASSLWDSSSYEQYF,TGTGCCAGCAGCCTTTGGGACAGTTCCTCCTACGAGCAGTACTTC
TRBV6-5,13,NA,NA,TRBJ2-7,CASSRLRLYEQYF,TGTGCCAGCTCTAGACTCCGCTTGTACGAGCAGTACTTC
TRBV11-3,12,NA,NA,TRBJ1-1,CASSYLSTEAFF,TGTGCCAGCAGCTACTTGTCCACTGAAGCTTTCTTT
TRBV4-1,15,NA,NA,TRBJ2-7,CASSQDYAGFYEQYF,TGCGCCAGCAGCCAAGATTATGCGGGGTTCTACGAGCAGTACTTC
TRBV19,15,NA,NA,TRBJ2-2,CASSRGHSNTGELFF,TGTGCCAGTAGCCGAGGACATTCGAACACCGGGGAGCTGTTTTTT
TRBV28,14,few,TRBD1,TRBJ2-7,CASSLGTGGYEQYF,TGTGCCAGCAGTTTAGGGACAGGGGGATACGAGCAGTACTTC
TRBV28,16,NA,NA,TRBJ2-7,CASSPIQGRATYEQYF,TGTGCCAGCAGTCCGATCCAAGGCAGGGCCACCTACGAGCAGTACTTC
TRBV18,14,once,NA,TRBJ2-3,CASSPGGSTDTQYF,TGTGCCAGCTCACCGGGGGGATCCACAGATACGCAGTATTTT
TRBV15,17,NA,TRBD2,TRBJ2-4,CATSRKITGLAGNIQYF,TGTGCCACCAGCAGAAAGATCACTGGACTAGCTGGAAACATTCAGTACTTC
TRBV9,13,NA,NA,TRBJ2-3,CASSAGMLDTQYF,TGTGCCAGCAGCGCGGGGATGTTGGATACGCAGTATTTT
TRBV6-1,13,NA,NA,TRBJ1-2,CASSEGLTGSYTF,TGTGCCAGCAGTGAAGGGCTCACGGGAAGCTACACCTTC
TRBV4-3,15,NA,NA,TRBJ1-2,CASSQDSRLFYGYTF,TGCGCCAGCAGCCAAGACAGCAGGCTTTTCTATGGCTACACCTTC
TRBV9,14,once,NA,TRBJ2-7,CASSDGVFPYEQYF,TGTGCCAGCAGCGACGGGGTCTTCCCCTACGAGCAGTACTTC
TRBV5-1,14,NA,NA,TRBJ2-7,CASSGGRDPYEQYF,TGCGCCAGCAGCGGGGGCCGGGACCCCTACGAGCAGTACTTC
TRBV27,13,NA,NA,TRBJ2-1,CAIKRELNDEQFF,TGTGCCATAAAGAGAGAGTTGAATGATGAGCAGTTCTTC
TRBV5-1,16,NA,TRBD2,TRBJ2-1,CASSVGLAGRWNEQFF,TGCGCCAGCAGCGTCGGACTAGCGGGGAGGTGGAATGAGCAGTTCTTC
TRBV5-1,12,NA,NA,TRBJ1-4,CASGGPGEKLFF,TGCGCCAGCGGGGGCCCGGGTGAAAAACTGTTTTTT
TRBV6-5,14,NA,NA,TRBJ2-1,CASSYSFRDNEQFF,TGTGCCAGCAGTTACTCGTTCAGGGACAATGAGCAGTTCTTC
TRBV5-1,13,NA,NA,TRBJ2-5,CASRSSGGLSQYF,TGCGCCAGCAGGTCGAGTGGGGGACTCTCCCAGTACTTC
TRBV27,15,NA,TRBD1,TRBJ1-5,CASRPTGAYNQPQHF,TGTGCCAGCAGACCAACAGGGGCCTACAATCAGCCCCAGCATTTT
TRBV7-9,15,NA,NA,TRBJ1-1,CASSQTRTQNTEAFF,TGTGCCAGCAGCCAGACCCGGACACAGAACACTGAAGCTTTCTTT
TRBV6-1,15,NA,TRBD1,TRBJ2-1,CASTERTGFYNEQFF,TGTGCCAGCACCGAAAGGACAGGCTTCTACAATGAGCAGTTCTTC
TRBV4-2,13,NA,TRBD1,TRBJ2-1,CASSRTGEDEQFF,TGTGCCAGCAGCCGGACAGGGGAAGATGAGCAGTTCTTC
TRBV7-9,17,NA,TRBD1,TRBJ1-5,CASSSDRGLFSNQPQHF,TGTGCCAGCAGCTCGGACAGGGGGCTATTTAGCAATCAGCCCCAGCATTTT
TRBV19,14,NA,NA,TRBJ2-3,CASSIVGARGTQYF,TGTGCCAGTAGTATAGTGGGGGCCCGTGGAACGCAGTATTTT
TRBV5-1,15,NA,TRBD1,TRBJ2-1,CASSLNGQGLDEQFF,TGCGCCAGCAGCTTGAACGGACAGGGTTTGGATGAGCAGTTCTTC
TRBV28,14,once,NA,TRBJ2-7,CASSKGGPVAEQYF,TGTGCCAGCAGTAAAGGAGGGCCGGTGGCCGAGCAGTACTTC
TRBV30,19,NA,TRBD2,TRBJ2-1,CAWSPTSGRSLSSYNEQFF,TGTGCCTGGAGTCCGACTAGCGGGAGGTCCTTGAGCTCCTACAATGAGCAGTTCTTC
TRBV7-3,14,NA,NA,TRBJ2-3,CASSRQGEGVTQYF,TGTGCCAGCAGCCGACAAGGGGAAGGAGTTACGCAGTATTTT
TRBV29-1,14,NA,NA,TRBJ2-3,CSVGTRGGTDTQYF,TGCAGCGTTGGGACCCGCGGGGGCACAGATACGCAGTATTTT
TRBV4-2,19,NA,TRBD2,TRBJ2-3,CASSRKAGGPATHTDTQYF,TGTGCCAGCAGCCGAAAAGCGGGAGGGCCCGCTACACACACAGATACGCAGTATTTT
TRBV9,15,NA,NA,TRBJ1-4,CASSVRTGGNEKLFF,TGTGCCAGCAGCGTTCGAACGGGGGGGAATGAAAAACTGTTTTTT
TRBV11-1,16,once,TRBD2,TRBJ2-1,CASSSSGLAVYNEQFF,TGTGCCAGCAGCTCGTCGGGACTAGCGGTCTACAATGAGCAGTTCTTC
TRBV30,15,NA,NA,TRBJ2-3,CAWSARGQITDTQYF,TGTGCCTGGAGTGCCAGGGGACAAATCACAGATACGCAGTATTTT
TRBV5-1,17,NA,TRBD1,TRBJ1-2,CASSLTRGQGEIYGYTF,TGCGCCAGCAGCTTGACCCGAGGACAGGGGGAAATCTATGGCTACACCTTC